This TCR beta chain is drawn from a study of control samples from healthy donors and cancer patients. The repertoire was sequenced with immunoSEQ multiplex PCR; TCRdb's copy has only in-frame clones and lacks some. The sample has approximately 220,000 clones; roughly 94% are singletons. CDR3 length: 13 residues. The germline V gene has CDR1 ENHRY and CDR2 SYGVKD. The V end lost 6 bases, the J end lost 4 bases, and 9 bases lay between the germline ends. The sequencing input was blood. This sequence was found in a man in his fifties in good health. The chain links TRBV10-3 to TRBJ1-4, with D unclear. The CDR3 DNA reads as TGTGCCATCAGCGGTGATGATAATGAAAAACTGTTTTTT. Protein sequence: CAISGDDNEKLFF.